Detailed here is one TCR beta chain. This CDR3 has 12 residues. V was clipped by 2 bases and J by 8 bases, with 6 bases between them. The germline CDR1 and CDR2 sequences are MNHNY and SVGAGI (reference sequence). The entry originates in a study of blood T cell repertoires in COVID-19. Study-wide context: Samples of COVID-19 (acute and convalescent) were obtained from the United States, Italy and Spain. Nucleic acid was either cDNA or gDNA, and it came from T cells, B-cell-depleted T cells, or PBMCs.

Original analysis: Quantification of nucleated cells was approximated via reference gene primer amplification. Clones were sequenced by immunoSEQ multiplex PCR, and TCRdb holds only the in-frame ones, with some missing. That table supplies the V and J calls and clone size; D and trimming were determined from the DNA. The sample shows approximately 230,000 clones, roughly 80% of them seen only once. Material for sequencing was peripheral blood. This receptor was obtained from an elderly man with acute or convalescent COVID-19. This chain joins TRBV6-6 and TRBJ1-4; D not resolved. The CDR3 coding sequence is TGTGCCAGCAGTTACCTAGGCGAAAAACTGTTTTTT. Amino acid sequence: CASSYLGEKLFF.